The present T cell receptor beta chain was sequenced within a study of blood T cell repertoires in COVID-19. About the study: Collection of acute and convalescent COVID-19 samples took place in the United States, Italy and Spain. PBMCs, B-cell-depleted T cells, or T cells provided the cDNA or gDNA that made up the material.

Per germline, CDR1 PRHDT and CDR2 FYEKMQ (reference sequence). The CDR3 extends over 14 amino acids. The ends were cut back, 2 bases at V and 6 bases at J, with 12 bases in the middle. While infection was still active, Seattle patients were enrolled and then followed longitudinally. Original processing methods: Amplification of reference gene primers provided the estimated nucleated cell counts. Profiling relied on immunoSEQ multiplex PCR, and the TCRdb table lists in-frame clones only, not all of them. V and J calls plus clone size are reproduced from that table; the DNA served to infer D and trimming. The sample holds around 310,000 clones, around 87% seen once.

The receptor was derived from a woman between 35 and 50 years old with COVID-19, enrolled during active disease. The chain uses TRBV13 and TRBJ2-3, with TRBD2 as a possible D gene (5 bases). Specimen: peripheral blood. This CDR3 is CASSLFSARDTQYF. CDR3 coding DNA: TGTGCCAGCAGCTTATTTAGCGCCCGGGATACGCAGTATTTT.